These 12 T cell receptor beta chains were all obtained from the same sample, sequenced in a study of human T cells and chemical hapten exposure. TCRdb fed the RACE reads into MiXCR, producing one record per CDR3 protein. The repertoire includes 200,000 to 300,000 distinct CDR3 sequences, roughly 8.9% of them detected once, and about 2.5% sits in the top ten. The time point is: pre-sensitization, week 0. The treatment is: therapeutic diphenylcyclopropenone sensitization with weekly scalp DPC. The source material was whole blood, sampled in connection with sensitization to the hapten diphenylcyclopropenone (DPC). The receptors were sampled from a woman in her 40s with alopecia areata. Some clones in this sample may be carry-over from other donors' samples.

This clonotype has more than one count but fewer than ten. V is TRBV12-3 or TRBV12-4 and J is TRBJ1-4; a possible D gene is TRBD1 (5 bases). The CDR3 extends over 15 amino acids. V lost 7 bases to trimming and J lost 8 bases, with 20 bases between them. The CDR3 nucleotides read TGTGCCAGCAAACCAACGGGGGGGATAGGAGAAAAACTGTTTTTT. Its protein is CASKPTGGIGEKLFF.

This clonotype was counted many times. The chain is built from TRBV20-1 and TRBJ2-3, with no clear D. CDR1 is DFQATT and CDR2 is SNEGSKA in the germline V gene (reference sequence). The CDR3 length is 11 residues. V was trimmed by 7 bases and J by 4 bases, leaving 9 bases between them. The DNA for the CDR3 is TGCAGTGGCTGGTCCCCAGATACGCAGTATTTT. Its protein product is CSGWSPDTQYF.

This clonotype was found a few times. The gene calls are TRBV28 and TRBJ2-4; 10 bases fit TRBD2. Trimming cost V 3 bases and J 6 bases; bases outside gene matches: 2. The CDR3 covers 14 residues. Germline CDR1 MDHEN, CDR2 SYDVKM. CDR3 amino acids: CASSLGLAPNIQYF. The CDR3 nucleotides read TGTGCCAGCAGTTTGGGACTAGCGCCAAACATTCAGTACTTC.

Regarding this clonotype: A single base is all that separates this from a far larger clone, so a read error is likely. V is TRBV6-2 or TRBV6-3 and J is TRBJ2-5, with D uncertain. Germline CDR1 MNHEY, CDR2 SVGEGT. The CDR3 length is 11 residues. The CDR3 DNA is TGTGTCAGCAGCCCTGGAGAGACCCAGTACTTC. This encodes CVSSPGETQYF.

This clonotype has at least ten counts. This chain connects TRBV4-1 to TRBJ2-1; 10 bases line up with TRBD2. This CDR3 is built from 16 residues. With 0 bases clipped from V and 4 bases from J, the junction kept 3 bases outside the gene matches. Germline-derived CDR1 and CDR2 are MGHRA and YSYEKL. The CDR3 DNA is TGCGCCAGCAGCCAAGAGCGAGCGGGAGGGTACAATGAGCAGTTCTTC. Translated, it gives CASSQERAGGYNEQFF.

This clonotype appeared a few times. The chain employs TRBV20-1 and TRBJ2-3, with a weak D call TRBD2 (6 bases). Looked up from germline, CDR1 is DFQATT and CDR2 is SNEGSKA (reference sequence). The CDR3 covers 12 residues. The CDR3 here is CSSAAGTDTQYF. CDR3 bases: TGCAGCTCGGCGGCGGGGACAGATACGCAGTATTTT.

This clonotype was detected a few times. The rearrangement joins TRBV20-1 to TRBJ2-7; no firm D call. Germline CDR1 reads DFQATT; CDR2 reads SNEGSKA (reference sequence). V lost 1 base, J lost 4 bases, and 5 bases lay in between. The CDR3 contains 11 residues. CDR3 DNA: TGCAGTGCTAGAGGGGAATACGAGCAGTACTTC. Protein: CSARGEYEQYF.

The V and J genes are TRBV29-1 and TRBJ1-1; D perhaps matches TRBD1 (6 bases). Trimming pared 6 bases from V and 10 bases from J, leaving 18 bases between. This CDR3 has 12 amino acids. Germline CDR1 SQVTM, CDR2 ANQGSEA. CDR3 sequence (DNA): TGCAGCGTGGAGACTCGGGGGCGCAGAGCTTTCTTT. This sequence encodes CSVETRGRRAFF. Full variable domain (missing parts from reference TRBV29-1 and TRBJ1-1): SAVISQKPSRDICQRGTSLTIQCQVDSQVTMMFWYRQQPGQSLTLIATANQGSEATYESGFVIDKFPISRPNLTFSTLTVSNMSPEDSSIYLCSVETRGRRAFFGQGTRLTVV.

This clonotype came up a few times. This chain joins TRBV6-6 and TRBJ2-7, with D possibly TRBD2 on 6 matching bases. There are 13 residues in the CDR3. The germline V gene encodes CDR1 MNHNY and CDR2 SVGAGI (reference sequence). Trimming removed 5 bases at V and 7 bases at J, with 15 bases between. CDR3 sequence reads: CASSVDGGLEQYF. In DNA, the CDR3 is TGTGCCAGCAGTGTGGACGGGGGTCTGGAGCAGTACTTC.

This clonotype occurred many times. The chain has TRBV4-1 and TRBJ2-1; 8 bases line up with TRBD2. After removal of 1 base from V and 3 bases from J, the junction contained 8 bases not matched to a gene. The V gene's germline CDR1 is MGHRA and CDR2 YSYEKL. This CDR3 is 17 amino acids long. DNA of the CDR3: TGCGCCAGCAGCCAAGGGGCAAGCGGGAGTCTCTACAATGAGCAGTTCTTC. This encodes CASSQGASGSLYNEQFF.

A few counts support this clonotype. This CDR3 is CSARDPSGRGYEQYF. CDR3 nucleotide sequence: TGCAGTGCTAGAGATCCTAGCGGGAGGGGATACGAGCAGTACTTC. This chain connects TRBV20-1 to TRBJ2-7; TRBD2 aligns across 12 bases. V was clipped by 0 bases and J by 4 bases; unmatched bases: 4. Germline values: CDR1 DFQATT, CDR2 SNEGSKA (reference sequence). The CDR3 is 15 residues long.

This clonotype has a count of ten or more. The chain employs TRBV13 and TRBJ2-3; 7 positions agree with TRBD1. Germline CDR1 is PRHDT and CDR2 is FYEKMQ (reference sequence). V gave up 4 bases and J gave up 5 bases; unmatched junction bases: 6. The CDR3 covers 14 residues. The CDR3 region has the DNA TGTGCCAGCAGCTACGAAGACAGGGAAGATACGCAGTATTTT. Translated, it gives CASSYEDREDTQYF.